This TCR beta chain came from a study of T cells in Graves' hyperthyroidism and ophthalmopathy. TCR beta CDR3 sequences were amplified from RNA transcripts. Researchers ran a first-round RT-PCR on the TCR CDR3 using the HTBI primer set. A single record per CDR3 protein comes from TCRdb applying MiXCR to the multiplex PCR reads. The sample records 300,000 to 350,000 distinct CDR3 sequences, about 14% being singletons. Uncontrolled infection, other autoimmune disease, pregnancy or lactation disqualified patients from enrolment. In making diagnoses, clinical symptoms, serum thyroxine and TRAb, thyroid ultrasound and orbital computed tomography were all used. PBMCs were derived from roughly 9.6 ml fresh peripheral blood. Study conclusions and caveats: Among clonotypes expanded in thyroid above 0.001, most were also found in blood.

V dropped 2 bases and J dropped 5 bases, with 9 bases sitting between them. The CDR3 covers 13 residues. Germline assignment: CDR1 SEHNR and CDR2 FQNEAQ (reference sequence). This clonotype was recorded a few times. The antigen is undetermined. This chain connects TRBV7-9 to TRBJ2-5; D is unclear. The sequenced sample consisted of blood. The receptor comes from a woman aged 25 to 39 with Graves' hyperthyroidism. This chain's CDR3 is CASSLYSLETQYF. The DNA of the CDR3 is TGTGCCAGCAGCTTATACAGTCTCGAGACCCAGTACTTC.